The clone carrying this T cell receptor beta chain was observed a few times. This record belongs to a study of OX40 agonist ivuxolimab in advanced cancers. TCRdb's table, derived via immunoSEQ multiplex PCR, lists solely in-frame clones and lacks some. Of around 48,000 clones detected, approximately 71% appear once; the ten largest clones hold under 3%. This CDR3 has 16 residues. Germline V gene lookup returns CDR1 MNHEY and CDR2 SVGAGI. V was clipped by 2 bases and J by 3 bases; unmatched bases: 8. This material consisted of CD4+ or CD8+ T cells sorted from blood, taken in a trial of the OX40 agonist ivuxolimab. The V call is TRBV6-5, the J call TRBJ2-7; 9 positions match TRBD2. The source is an adult with an advanced solid tumor such as melanoma, head and neck, liver or kidney cancer. The CDR3 nucleotides are TGTGCCAGCAGTTACGGGCGGGAGGGGCCTGGCTACGAGCAGTACTTC. It translates to CASSYGREGPGYEQYF.